This TCR beta chain was sequenced for a study of blood T cell repertoires in COVID-19. The germline V gene encodes CDR1 SEHNR and CDR2 FQNEAQ (reference sequence). Trimming removed 4 bases at V and 5 bases at J, with 11 bases between. The CDR3 is 14 amino acids. Original data processing: How many nucleated cells were present was estimated from reference gene primer amplification. The data were produced by immunoSEQ multiplex PCR, yet TCRdb's version contains in-frame clones alone and is incomplete. V and J calls and clone size are given by that table; D and trimming were obtained from the DNA. The sample consists of roughly 110,000 clones, around four fifths of them appearing once.

Sequenced: peripheral blood. The TCR originated in a middle-aged woman with acute or convalescent COVID-19. This chain links TRBV7-9 with TRBJ2-2; TRBD2 is a possible D gene (5 bases). The CDR3 protein is CASSSAEGTGELFF. For the CDR3, the DNA is TGTGCCAGCAGCTCCGCCGAGGGTACCGGGGAGCTGTTTTTT. The variable domain in full, completed from reference TRBV7-9 and TRBJ2-2, reads DTGVSQNPRHKITKRGQNVTFRCDPISEHNRLYWYRQTLGQGPEFLTYFQNEAQLEKSRLLSDRFSAERPKGSFSTLEIQRTEQGDSAMYLCASSSAEGTGELFFGEGSRLTVL.